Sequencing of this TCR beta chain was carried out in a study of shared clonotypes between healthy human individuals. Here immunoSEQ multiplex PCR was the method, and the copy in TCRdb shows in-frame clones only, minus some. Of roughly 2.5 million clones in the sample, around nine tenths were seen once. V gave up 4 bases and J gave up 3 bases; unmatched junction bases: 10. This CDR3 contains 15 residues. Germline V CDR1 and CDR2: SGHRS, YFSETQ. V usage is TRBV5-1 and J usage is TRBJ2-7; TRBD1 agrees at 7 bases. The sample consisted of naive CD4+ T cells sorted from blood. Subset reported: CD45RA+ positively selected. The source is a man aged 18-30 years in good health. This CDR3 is CASSLRQGVRYEQYF. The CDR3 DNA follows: TGCGCCAGCAGCCTACGACAGGGAGTCCGCTACGAGCAGTACTTC.